The 15 T cell receptor beta chains in this list originate from one sample, sequenced in a study of Tregs in tolerant kidney transplant recipients (dated by TCRdb to between 2018 and 2020). The time point label corresponds to: blood sample drawn before combined kidney and bone marrow transplant. The library was built by means of the immunoSEQ multiplex PCR assay. Held by TCRdb, this immuneACCESS table contains in-frame sequences only and omits some clones. Under half of the omission traces to an unresolved V gene where checked; the cause of the rest is unknown. This sample holds about 110,000 clones; about 90% were observed only once. The top ten constitute more than 0.3% of the sample. The material was CD4+ T cells from blood, obtained before the transplant. These receptors originate from a human donor who received a combined kidney and bone marrow transplant.

The chain joins TRBV12-5 to TRBJ1-4; D might be TRBD1 (6 bases). The length of the CDR3 is 13 residues. Germline-derived CDR1 and CDR2 are LGHNT and FRNRAP. Trimming removed 6 bases at V and 8 bases at J, with 13 bases between. The chain's CDR3 is CASGGQPREKLFF. CDR3 sequence (DNA): TGTGCTAGTGGGGGACAACCCCGAGAAAAACTGTTTTTT.

The rearrangement links TRBV21-1 to TRBJ2-1; TRBD1 is the table's D call and was not checked against the DNA. TRBV21-1 is an annotated pseudogene. The CDR3 spans 16 residues. The CDR3: CASSGRPGQTFNEQFF. CDR3 bases: TGTGCCAGCAGCGGACGTCCGGGACAGACCTTCAATGAGCAGTTCTTC.

This sequence joins TRBV6-6 and TRBJ2-5, with D perhaps matching TRBD2 (6 bases). The CDR3 has 15 amino acids. V was pared by 3 bases and J by 1 base, with 12 bases between. Germline assignment: CDR1 MNHNY and CDR2 SVGAGI (reference sequence). CDR3 nucleotides: TGTGCCAGCAGTTATGGGGGAGGCCCCCAAGAGACCCAGTACTTC. This gives the protein CASSYGGGPQETQYF.

This clone was seen a handful of times. The V gene is TRBV14, the J gene TRBJ2-2; D is unresolved. Looked up from germline, CDR1 is SGHDN and CDR2 is FVKESK. The V end lost 0 bases, the J end lost 2 bases, and 7 bases lay between the germline ends. CDR3 size: 15 residues. DNA of the CDR3: TGTGCCAGCAGCCAAGATGGGCTCAACACCGGGGAGCTGTTTTTT. Translation: CASSQDGLNTGELFF. The full variable domain, completed using reference TRBV14 and TRBJ2-2, is EAGVTQFPSHSVIEKGQTVTLRCDPISGHDNLYWYRRVMGKEIKFLLHFVKESKQDESGMPNNRFLAERTGGTYSTLKVQPAELEDSGVYFCASSQDGLNTGELFFGEGSRLTVL.

The chain combines TRBV5-6 with TRBJ1-2; 10 bases match TRBD1. This CDR3 is 14 amino acids long. Unmatched junction bases numbered 2, after V lost 4 bases and J lost 2 bases. Germline CDR1 SGHDT, CDR2 YYEEEE. CDR3 in amino acids: CASSRGQGNYGYTF. The CDR3 DNA is TGTGCCAGCAGCCGGGGACAGGGGAACTATGGCTACACCTTC.

The CDR3 spells CASSYRGADTEAFF. CDR3 bases: TGTGCCAGCAGCTACCGGGGAGCGGACACTGAAGCTTTCTTT. The J gene is TRBJ1-1, the V gene TRBV5-6; D remains ambiguous. The CDR3 contains 14 residues. CDR1 SGHDT and CDR2 YYEEEE come from the germline V gene. Trimming took 3 bases from V and 3 from J, leaving 12 bases between them.

This rearrangement joins TRBV4-1 to TRBJ1-4; D unresolved. The CDR3 has 14 residues. Germline V gene data show CDR1 as MGHRA and CDR2 as YSYEKL. V lost 1 base, J lost 8 bases, and 11 bases lay in between. CDR3 nucleotide sequence: TGCGCCAGCAGCCAAGGGGCGCAGAGAGAAAAACTGTTTTTT. Protein product: CASSQGAQREKLFF.

Written as DNA, the CDR3 is TGCGCCAGCAGCCAAACCCGCAGGGCCTATGGCTACACCTTC. Its protein product is CASSQTRRAYGYTF. The rearrangement links TRBV4-1 to TRBJ1-2, with D possibly TRBD1 on 5 matching bases. The length of the CDR3 is 14 residues. The ends were cut back, 2 bases at V and 4 bases at J, with 11 bases in the middle. CDR1 is MGHRA and CDR2 is YSYEKL in the germline V gene.

The chain uses TRBV7-7 and TRBJ2-1, with D perhaps matching TRBD2 (5 bases). This CDR3 has 15 amino acids. Germline CDR1 and CDR2: SSHAT and FNYEAQ (reference sequence). Trimming took off 1 base at V and 4 bases at J, with 11 bases between the two ends. The CDR3 DNA is TGTGCCAGCAGCTTAGAACCCGGGATTTACAATGAGCAGTTCTTC. It is translated as CASSLEPGIYNEQFF.

The J gene is TRBJ1-4, the V gene TRBV28, with 10 bases matching TRBD1. Germline trimming cut 8 bases from V and 8 bases from J; bases unmatched to any gene: 8. The CDR3 spans 14 residues. Germline V gene lookup returns CDR1 MDHEN and CDR2 SYDVKM. The CDR3 spells CASGKDRGREKLFF. CDR3 bases: TGTGCCAGCGGGAAAGACAGGGGGCGAGAAAAACTGTTTTTT.

This clone was seen once. The V and J genes are TRBV6-1 and TRBJ2-2; TRBD2 aligns across 7 bases. The J segment lost 7 bases and the V segment lost 8 bases, leaving 4 bases of the junction unmatched. The CDR3 runs 12 residues. The germline gives CDR1 MNHNS, CDR2 SASEGT. The CDR3 reads CASGGVFGELFF. The CDR3 DNA follows: TGTGCCAGCGGGGGGGTATTCGGGGAGCTGTTTTTT.

V is TRBV7-9 and J is TRBJ1-4; no clear D. The length of the CDR3 is 14 residues. V gave up 8 bases and J gave up 5 bases, with 15 bases separating them. The germline V gene encodes CDR1 SEHNR and CDR2 FQNEAQ (reference sequence). The CDR3 DNA follows: TGTGCCAGCGGCCCAGTTTCGGGGAATGAAAAACTGTTTTTT. It codes for CASGPVSGNEKLFF.

The rearrangement links TRBV29-1 to TRBJ2-1; D gene uncertain. The CDR3 runs 14 residues. Trimming stripped 3 bases from V and 10 bases from J, with 19 bases between. The V gene's germline CDR1 is SQVTM and CDR2 ANQGSEA. Written as DNA, the CDR3 is TGCAGCGTTGATCGTCACACAAGACTCGGGGAGCAGTTCTTC. Translation gives CSVDRHTRLGEQFF.

This clone was recorded once. The V gene is TRBV18, the J gene TRBJ2-5, with D tentatively TRBD1 (6 bases). The CDR3 length is 15 residues. The V end lost 0 bases, the J end lost 1 base, and 9 bases lay between the germline ends. Germline CDR1 KGHSH, CDR2 LQKENI. The CDR3 sequence is CASSPPQGIQETQYF. The CDR3 DNA reads TGTGCCAGCTCACCACCACAGGGAATCCAAGAGACCCAGTACTTC. The entire variable domain, with the rest obtained from reference TRBV18 and TRBJ2-5, is as follows: NAGVMQNPRHLVRRRGQEARLRCSPMKGHSHVYWYRQLPEEGLKFMVYLQKENIIDESGMPKERFSAEFPKEGPSILRIQQVVRGDSAAYFCASSPPQGIQETQYFGPGTRLLVL.

Here the CDR3 reads CASSFQGYEQYF. CDR3 nucleotide sequence: TGTGCCAGCAGTTTTCAGGGGTACGAGCAGTACTTC. The rearrangement joins TRBV28 to TRBJ2-7; a weak D match, TRBD1 (6 bases). Looked up from germline, CDR1 is MDHEN and CDR2 is SYDVKM. This CDR3 has 12 residues. The germline V and J ends were trimmed by 3 bases and 4 bases, with 7 bases remaining between them.